This TCR beta chain was retrieved from a study of T cell responses to AZD1222 COVID-19 vaccine. Study-level findings and limits: Distributed over spike, vaccine-associated CD4 TCRs predominated at 160-218 and 743-854. Donors skewed white British and female; clonal diversity was possibly underestimated. Spike-specific TCRs gained breadth and depth after people received two AZD1222 doses. Just a handful of AZD1222 recipients were seropositive at baseline.

The repertoire was sequenced with immunoSEQ multiplex PCR; TCRdb's copy has only in-frame clones and lacks some. Found here are 96,000 or so clones, about 88% of them singletons; the top ten hold around 1.5%. Concerning this clone itself: Its antigen is not known.

Per germline, CDR1 SEHNR and CDR2 FQNEAQ (reference sequence). V was pared by 1 base and J by 4 bases, with 11 bases between. CDR3 length equals 15 residues. This sequence joins TRBV7-9 and TRBJ1-5; TRBD1 is a possible D gene (6 bases). This clonotype originated in an adult in good health. Here the sequenced sample was peripheral blood, taken on day 0 of AZD1222 vaccination. The DNA for the CDR3 is TGTGCCAGCAGCTTAGGGGCAGGGGATAATCAGCCCCAGCATTTT. Residues: CASSLGAGDNQPQHF. Filled out from reference TRBV7-9 and TRBJ1-5, the complete variable domain reads DTGVSQNPRHKITKRGQNVTFRCDPISEHNRLYWYRQTLGQGPEFLTYFQNEAQLEKSRLLSDRFSAERPKGSFSTLEIQRTEQGDSAMYLCASSLGAGDNQPQHFGDGTRLSIL.